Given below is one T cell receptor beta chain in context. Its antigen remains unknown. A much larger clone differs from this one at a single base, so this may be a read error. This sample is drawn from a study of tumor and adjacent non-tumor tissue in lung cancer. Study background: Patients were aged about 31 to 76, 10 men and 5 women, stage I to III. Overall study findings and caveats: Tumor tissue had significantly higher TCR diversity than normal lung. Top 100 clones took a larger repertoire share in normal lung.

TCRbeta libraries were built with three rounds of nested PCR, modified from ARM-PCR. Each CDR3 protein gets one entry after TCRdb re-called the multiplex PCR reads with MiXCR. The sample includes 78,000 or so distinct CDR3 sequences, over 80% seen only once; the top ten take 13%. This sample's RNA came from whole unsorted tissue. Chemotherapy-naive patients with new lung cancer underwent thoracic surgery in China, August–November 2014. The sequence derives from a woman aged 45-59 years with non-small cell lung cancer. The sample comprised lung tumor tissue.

The CDR3 DNA is TGTACCAGCAGAGAGACAGGGATCAATCAGCCCCAGCATTTT. Protein sequence: CTSRETGINQPQHF. The V gene is TRBV2, the J gene TRBJ1-5; 7 bases fit TRBD1. CDR1 and CDR2 (germline): SNHLY, FYNNEI. The CDR3 spans 14 residues.